These 28 T cell receptor beta chains originate from one sample sequenced in a study of blood T cell repertoires in COVID-19. Using immunoSEQ multiplex PCR, the repertoire was profiled, and TCRdb retains in-frame clones only, with some absent. The table lists tens of thousands of clones, about 86% of them singletons. Sequenced material: peripheral blood. The receptors were sampled from a man between 60 and 75 years old with acute or convalescent COVID-19.

V is TRBV9 and J is TRBJ1-6; 8 positions match TRBD1. This CDR3 comprises 19 residues. Germline-derived CDR1 and CDR2 are SGDLS and YYNGEE. The V segment lost 0 bases and the J segment 0 bases; nucleotides outside the gene matches: 8. This chain's CDR3 is CASSVDPGGSSSYNSPLHF. CDR3 DNA sequence: TGTGCCAGCAGCGTAGACCCAGGGGGCTCAAGCTCCTATAATTCACCCCTCCACTTT.

V and J are TRBV19 and TRBJ1-6; D might be TRBD1 (5 bases). The CDR3 sequence is 15 residues long. Germline V lookup: CDR1 LNHDA, CDR2 SQIVND (reference sequence). V lost 7 bases to trimming and J lost 6 bases, with 16 bases between them. CDR3 sequence (DNA): TGTGCCAGTATGATGGGGGGTATGGGTAATTCACCCCTCCACTTT. Protein: CASMMGGMGNSPLHF.

In its sample, this clone was seen a few times. The chain has TRBV19 and TRBJ1-2; D may be TRBD1 (5 bases). Germline lookup yields CDR1 LNHDA and CDR2 SQIVND (reference sequence). There are 15 residues in the CDR3. The V and J ends lost 7 bases and 0 bases respectively, with 15 bases between them. The CDR3 region is CASIPIAGSNYGYTF. Written as DNA, the CDR3 is TGTGCCAGTATTCCGATAGCAGGGTCTAACTATGGCTACACCTTC.

The chain combines TRBV5-6 with TRBJ2-7, with D hard to call. The CDR3 contains 11 residues. Germline V gene data show CDR1 as SGHDT and CDR2 as YYEEEE. V shed 0 bases and J shed 7 bases, with 5 bases lying between them. CDR3 coding DNA: TGTGCCAGCAGCTTGGATAGAGAGCAGTACTTC. It translates to CASSLDREQYF. The full variable domain, its missing parts supplied by reference TRBV5-6 and TRBJ2-7, is DAGVTQSPTHLIKTRGQQVTLRCSPKSGHDTVSWYQQALGQGPQFIFQYYEEEERQRGNFPDRFSGHQFPNYSSELNVNALLLGDSALYLCASSLDREQYFGPGTRLTVT.

The gene calls are TRBV15 and TRBJ2-5; tentatively, D is TRBD1 (6 bases). Trimming removed 4 bases at V and 7 bases at J, with 13 bases between. This CDR3 spans 13 amino acids. Germline V gives CDR1 LNHNV, CDR2 YYDKDF (reference sequence). Written as DNA, the CDR3 is TGTGCCACCAGCACCCAGACCAGGGGGACCCAGTACTTC. It codes for CATSTQTRGTQYF. The variable domain in full, completed from reference TRBV15 and TRBJ2-5, reads DAMVIQNPRYQVTQFGKPVTLSCSQTLNHNVMYWYQQKSSQAPKLLFHYYDKDFNNEADTPDNFQSRRPNTSFCFLDIRSPGLGDTAMYLCATSTQTRGTQYFGPGTRLLVL.

The genes are TRBV10-1 and TRBJ1-1; D might be TRBD1 (5 bases). Trimming left V 1 base short and J 1 base short, with 10 bases between. The CDR3 extends over 15 amino acids. Per germline, CDR1 WNHNN and CDR2 SYGVQD (reference sequence). CDR3 residues: CASSELGLPNTEAFF. CDR3 DNA sequence: TGCGCCAGCAGTGAGTTGGGGCTGCCGAACACTGAAGCTTTCTTT.

This chain links TRBV3-1 (or the pseudogene TRBV3-2) with TRBJ2-2; 11 bases fit TRBD2. This CDR3 has 16 residues. Germline CDR1 reads LGHDT; CDR2 reads YNNKEL (reference sequence). V shed 1 base and J 4 bases; nucleotides not matched to a gene: 2. CDR3 nucleotide sequence: TGTGCCAGCAGCCAAGGTCTAGCGGGAGGCACCGGGGAGCTGTTTTTT. Its protein product is CASSQGLAGGTGELFF.

The chain uses TRBV29-1 and TRBJ2-7; weak D call: TRBD1 (6 bases). The V end was cut by 4 bases, the J end by 5 bases, with 9 bases between. CDR1 and CDR2 from the germline V gene are SQVTM and ANQGSEA. This CDR3 region has 11 residues. CDR3 sequence reads: CSVAGAHEQYF. CDR3 in DNA: TGCAGCGTTGCAGGGGCTCACGAGCAGTACTTC.

The chain recombines TRBV5-1 with TRBJ2-7, with a tentative D call TRBD1 (6 bases). The CDR3 covers 16 residues. V lost 7 bases and J lost 1, with 21 bases in between. Germline V gene sequence: CDR1 SGHRS, CDR2 YFSETQ. The CDR3 spells CASGQFTLSTSYEQYF. The CDR3 region has the DNA TGCGCCAGCGGACAGTTCACCCTTTCCACTTCCTACGAGCAGTACTTC.

The rearrangement links TRBV10-3 to TRBJ1-2; maybe TRBD1 (5 bases). Germline CDR1 reads ENHRY; CDR2 reads SYGVKD. The CDR3 contains 12 residues. V was pared by 3 bases and J by 8 bases, with 10 bases between. CDR3 region: CAISDGQGGYTF. Here the CDR3 DNA reads TGTGCCATCAGTGATGGGCAGGGAGGCTACACCTTC.

This sequence joins TRBV6-1 and TRBJ1-5; D gene unclear. The CDR3 spans 15 residues. Germline V gene data show CDR1 as MNHNS and CDR2 as SASEGT. Trimming pared 2 bases from V and 5 bases from J, leaving 13 bases between. The CDR3 DNA is TGTGCCAGCAGTGAATTTCTCCAACTTTATCAGCCCCAGCATTTT. As protein: CASSEFLQLYQPQHF.

The chain couples TRBV24-1 to TRBJ2-1, with 7 bases aligning to TRBD1. J gave up 0 bases and V 5 bases, and 3 bases lay outside the gene matches. Germline CDR1 and CDR2: KGHDR and SFDVKD. The CDR3 contains 15 residues. The CDR3 DNA reads TGTGCCACCAGTGCGGGACAGAGCTCCTACAATGAGCAGTTCTTC. It is translated as CATSAGQSSYNEQFF.

The chain is built from TRBV6-6 and TRBJ2-3; D remains unclear. Germline values: CDR1 MNHNY, CDR2 SVGAGI (reference sequence). The CDR3 runs to 12 residues. Trimming took off 4 bases at V and 5 bases at J, with 7 bases between the two ends. CDR3 nucleotide sequence: TGTGCCAGCAGTTTGAGTAAAGATACGCAGTATTTT. Residues: CASSLSKDTQYF.

Here the CDR3 DNA reads TGTGCCAGTAGTAAGCAGGGCCCCTACGAGCAGTACTTC. Translating gives CASSKQGPYEQYF. The rearrangement links TRBV19 to TRBJ2-7, with D maybe TRBD1 (5 bases). V was clipped by 4 bases and J by 2 bases, with 9 bases between them. The CDR3 contains 13 residues. CDR1 and CDR2 from the germline V gene are LNHDA and SQIVND (reference sequence).

V is TRBV19 and J is TRBJ1-5; 10 nucleotides match TRBD1. With 9 bases clipped from V and 6 bases from J, the junction kept 5 bases outside the gene matches. CDR3 size: 13 residues. Germline lookup yields CDR1 LNHDA and CDR2 SQIVND (reference sequence). The CDR3 DNA is TGTGCCAGCCAGGACAGGGGGTTTCAGCCCCAGCATTTT. It translates to CASQDRGFQPQHF.

The gene calls are TRBV4-1 and TRBJ1-1; D remains ambiguous. The CDR3 has 17 amino acids. Trimming cost V 3 bases and J 4 bases, with 21 bases left between them. Germline V gene sequence: CDR1 MGHRA, CDR2 YSYEKL. The CDR3 nucleotides read TGCGCCAGCAGCCATCCCGACTGGAGGAAGGCTGTCACTGAAGCTTTCTTT. This gives the protein CASSHPDWRKAVTEAFF.

CDR3 coding DNA: TGTGCCAGCTCACCACGCCAGGGGGCAGGAAACACCATATATTTT. It specifies CASSPRQGAGNTIYF. The V call is TRBV18, the J call TRBJ1-3, with 8 bases matching TRBD1. Germline assignment: CDR1 KGHSH and CDR2 LQKENI. V was pared by 1 base and J by 4 bases, with 3 bases of the junction left unmatched. CDR3 length equals 15 residues. The variable domain in full, completed from reference TRBV18 and TRBJ1-3, reads NAGVMQNPRHLVRRRGQEARLRCSPMKGHSHVYWYRQLPEEGLKFMVYLQKENIIDESGMPKERFSAEFPKEGPSILRIQQVVRGDSAAYFCASSPRQGAGNTIYFGEGSWLTVV.

This chain connects TRBV7-2 to TRBJ1-5; tentatively, D is TRBD1 (5 bases). The CDR3 runs to 15 residues. From germline, CDR1 is SGHTA and CDR2 FQGNSA. Between the trimmed V and J ends, which lost 4 bases and 1 base, there was a span of 11 bases. In nucleotides, the CDR3 is TGTGCCAGCAGCTCGGTGGGGGGAAGCAATCAGCCCCAGCATTTT. Translating it yields CASSSVGGSNQPQHF.

V and J are TRBV5-1 and TRBJ2-5, with D perhaps matching TRBD1 (6 bases). CDR3 length: 14 residues. The V gene lost 5 bases and the J gene lost 5 bases, with 16 bases spanning the gap. Germline-derived CDR1 and CDR2 are SGHRS and YFSETQ. CDR3 sequence reads: CASRPGRGRETQYF. In nucleotides, the CDR3 is TGCGCCAGCAGGCCAGGCAGGGGTCGTGAGACCCAGTACTTC.

The V and J genes are TRBV29-1 and TRBJ1-2; a possible D gene is TRBD1 (5 bases). The CDR3 is made up of 13 amino acids. Per germline, CDR1 SQVTM and CDR2 ANQGSEA. V dropped 7 bases and J dropped 2 bases, with 14 bases sitting between them. The CDR3 loop reads CSGTQGPNYGYTF. CDR3 bases: TGCAGCGGAACCCAGGGCCCCAACTATGGCTACACCTTC. Together with reference TRBV29-1 and TRBJ1-2, the CDR3 gives the full variable domain: SAVISQKPSRDICQRGTSLTIQCQVDSQVTMMFWYRQQPGQSLTLIATANQGSEATYESGFVIDKFPISRPNLTFSTLTVSNMSPEDSSIYLCSGTQGPNYGYTFGSGTRLTVV.

The J gene is TRBJ1-3, the V gene TRBV10-1; the D gene is possibly TRBD1 (6 bases). CDR3 length: 16 residues. The germline V gene encodes CDR1 WNHNN and CDR2 SYGVQD (reference sequence). Trimming pared 3 bases from V and 2 bases from J, leaving 14 bases between. The CDR3 loop is CASSEGQPTTGNTIYF. CDR3 DNA: TGCGCCAGCAGTGAAGGACAGCCAACAACTGGAAACACCATATATTTT.

This clone was detected only once. The rearrangement joins TRBV5-4 to TRBJ2-7; TRBD2 aligns across 13 bases. The length of the CDR3 is 17 residues. In germline, CDR1 is SGHNT, CDR2 YYREEE (reference sequence). V lost 0 bases and J lost 3; bases outside the gene matches: 6. CDR3 in amino acids: CASSLALAGGPNYEQYF. As DNA, the CDR3 is TGTGCCAGCAGCTTGGCACTAGCGGGAGGGCCGAACTACGAGCAGTACTTC.

The chain carries TRBV29-1 and TRBJ2-7; TRBD2 matches 8 bases. Trimming removed 3 bases from V and 2 bases from J; junction bases left unmatched: 12. The CDR3 consists of 16 residues. Germline values: CDR1 SQVTM, CDR2 ANQGSEA. The CDR3 region is CSVDLRLAHGAYEQYF. The CDR3 nucleotides read TGCAGCGTTGATTTGCGACTAGCGCACGGGGCCTACGAGCAGTACTTC.

The chain recombines TRBV6-5 with TRBJ1-3, with TRBD1 identical over 9 bases. The CDR3 runs to 15 residues. Germline V gene sequence: CDR1 MNHEY, CDR2 SVGAGI. Trimming cost V 6 bases and J 4 bases; bases outside gene matches: 7. The CDR3 protein is CASSNDRGSGNTIYF. CDR3 DNA sequence: TGTGCCAGCAGCAACGACAGGGGGTCAGGAAACACCATATATTTT.

J is TRBJ2-1 and V is TRBV7-6; D is perhaps TRBD2 (6 bases). The CDR3 is 18 residues long. V lost 2 bases, J lost 0 bases, and 17 bases lay in between. Germline values: CDR1 SGHVS, CDR2 FNYEAQ. CDR3 in amino acids: CASSLFPGTPSSYNEQFF. Here the CDR3 DNA reads TGTGCCAGCAGCTTATTCCCCGGGACTCCTAGCTCCTACAATGAGCAGTTCTTC.

The chain carries TRBV9 and TRBJ2-7, with D perhaps TRBD1 (6 bases). V was trimmed by 3 bases and J by 4 bases, leaving 20 bases between them. The germline gives CDR1 SGDLS, CDR2 YYNGEE. This CDR3 has 16 amino acids. CDR3 DNA sequence: TGTGCCAGCAGCGCAGGACAGTTATCACGAGGGTACGAGCAGTACTTC. It specifies CASSAGQLSRGYEQYF.

The chain links TRBV7-9 to TRBJ1-2; possible D gene TRBD1, 6 bases. The CDR3 loop spans 14 amino acids. V gave up 3 bases and J gave up 5 bases, with 13 bases separating them. Germline values: CDR1 SEHNR, CDR2 FQNEAQ (reference sequence). The CDR3 sequence is CASSLLQGGYGYTF. The CDR3 nucleotides read TGTGCCAGCAGCTTGCTACAGGGCGGGTATGGCTACACCTTC.

The chain links TRBV14 to TRBJ1-5; the D gene is possibly TRBD1 (5 bases). Trimming cost V 1 base and J 3 bases, with 10 bases left between them. The CDR3 length is 15 residues. The V gene's germline CDR1 is SGHDN and CDR2 FVKESK. CDR3 residues: CASSQGGGPNQPQHF. CDR3 nucleotide sequence: TGTGCCAGCAGCCAAGGCGGGGGACCCAATCAGCCCCAGCATTTT.